These T cell receptor beta chains were read from a single sample in a study of blood T cell repertoires in COVID-19. Data came from immunoSEQ multiplex PCR; TCRdb stores just in-frame clones and leaves some out. The data contain approximately 200,000 clones, around four fifths of them singletons. The sample comprised peripheral blood. All receptors derive from a woman aged 55-75 years who had recovered from COVID-19. The CDR3 runs from the conserved cysteine through the conserved F or W. The D gene is left open where the match is weak. Clone size is shown for a subset of rows, as once, few, many or a class of expanded clone.

D: NA; size: NA; J: TRBJ2-7; V: TRBV5-6; DNA: TGTGCCAGCAGTGGACCACACAGGGCCTACGAGCAGTACTTC; CDR3: CASSGPHRAYEQYF
D: TRBD1; size: NA; J: TRBJ2-3; V: TRBV18; DNA: TGTGCCAGCTCACCCGGGAACAGGGGGCGCGGAGATACGCAGTATTTT; CDR3: CASSPGNRGRGDTQYF
D: NA; size: NA; J: TRBJ1-4; V: TRBV12-3/TRBV12-4; DNA: TGTGCCAGCAGTTTTTACGGGAGACTGTTTTTT; CDR3: CASSFYGRLFF
D: NA; size: NA; J: TRBJ1-6; V: TRBV19; DNA: TGTGCCAGTAGTGCCGGCTCCTATAATTCACCCCTCCACTTT; CDR3: CASSAGSYNSPLHF
D: NA; size: once; J: TRBJ2-5; V: TRBV10-1; DNA: TGCGCCAGCAGCCCCGGGACATCCCTCGGGGAGACCCAGTACTTC; CDR3: CASSPGTSLGETQYF
D: TRBD1; size: NA; J: TRBJ1-2; V: TRBV5-5; DNA: TGTGCCAGCAGCTTGAGAACAGGGGTGGGAGGCTACACCTTC; CDR3: CASSLRTGVGGYTF
D: TRBD1; size: NA; J: TRBJ1-2; V: TRBV6-5; DNA: TGTGCCAGCAGTTACTTGACAGGGGGATATGGCTACACCTTC; CDR3: CASSYLTGGYGYTF
D: TRBD2; size: NA; J: TRBJ2-3; V: TRBV19; DNA: TGTGCCAGTTCAAACTTAGCGGGGGGGCCTCATACGCAGTATTTT; CDR3: CASSNLAGGPHTQYF
D: TRBD2; size: NA; J: TRBJ2-3; V: TRBV23-1; DNA: TGCGCCAGCAGTCCCCCCCTGCTAGCGGGGGGGAATAGCACAGATACGCAGTATTTT; CDR3: CASSPPLLAGGNSTDTQYF
D: NA; size: medium-sized; J: TRBJ1-1; V: TRBV5-1; DNA: TGCGCCAGCAGCTTATCGGGGATGAACACTGAAGCTTTCTTT; CDR3: CASSLSGMNTEAFF